This TCR beta chain derives from a study of PD-1 blockade in classical Hodgkin lymphoma (dated by TCRdb to 2020 to 2021). Turning to the overall study: Nivolumab dosing was 3 mg/kg intravenously every 2 weeks, continuing until either disease progression or unacceptable toxicity. The study used CyTOF and TCR beta sequencing to define a peripheral blood immune signature of response to PD-1 blockade in classical Hodgkin lymphoma. Overall study results and their limits: A significant rise by C4D1 was seen in CD4+ but not CD8+ TCR diversity (p=0.0027 vs p=0.16), with the rise being most apparent in complete responders (p=0.02). The study was limited to a single clinical trial cohort, and causes of repertoire differences, possibly disease activity or prior therapy, remained undefined. Baseline TCR diversity was reported to be lower in newly diagnosed patients than in healthy donors and to be lower still in relapsed/refractory patients. Lower diversity was observed in patients in whom nivolumab was started less than 1 year after ASCT, and these patients were excluded from later analyses so that confounding by immune reconstitution would be avoided. Trial patients with a complete response had baseline diversity similar to that of newly diagnosed patients, while partial responders and progressors had significantly lower diversity.

Regarding this clone: The clone's antigen remains unknown. Qualities for individual bases were not recorded, and no much larger clone is one base off.

The time point label here, explained by the study, means: cycle 4 day 1 (C4D1), after less than seven weeks of nivolumab. Every trial patient had relapsed after autologous stem cell transplantation, and cohorts A, B and C differed in prior brentuximab vedotin exposure. The trial cohort was composed of 55 to 65 patients with relapsed/refractory classical Hodgkin lymphoma, for whom complete response, partial response or progressive disease was recorded as best overall response. Single-agent nivolumab was administered to trial patients in the multi-cohort phase II CheckMate 205 trial. An independent review committee assessed best overall response by applying the 2007 International Working Group response criteria. PBMCs from the trial were collected at three points: immediately before nivolumab initiation (C1D1), and during therapy at cycle 2 day 1 and cycle 4 day 1. After peripheral blood was drawn into 8 mL Vacutainer Cell Preparation Tubes, PBMCs were isolated by centrifugation and then cryopreserved.

Deletion took 5 bases off V and 1 base off J, with a span of 16 bases between the germline ends. Spanning cysteine to phenylalanine, the CDR3 consists of 16 amino acids. Of all the DNA, just the CDR3 is kept, 48 bases in frame from base 1. Reading the germline V gene (reference sequence) gives CDR1 LNHDA and CDR2 SQIVND. The Qiagen DNeasy kit was used to extract genomic DNA from unsorted PBMCs and from the negatively selected CD4+ and CD8+ fractions. TCR beta CDR3 regions were amplified by immunoSEQ multiplex PCR using primers annealing to V and J segments. Amplification bias was minimized using a synthetic immune receptor repertoire, and residual bias was removed computationally after sequencing. From the authors' description of their analysis: Repertoire diversity was quantified as the Shannon entropy index using custom Python scripts. Unsorted, CD4+ and CD8+ repertoires were analyzed separately, except in combined analyses where CD4+ and CD8+ sequences were merged in silico. A clone was considered expanded if an increase in frequency of at least 2-fold after treatment relative to C1D1 was found, and a pseudocount of 0.5 was applied to clones undetected at baseline. Clones with 0 or 1 copy at C1D1 were classified as singleton clones, and clones with 2 or more copies were classified as non-singleton clones. By matching protein sequences in sorted samples from the same patient, clones expanded in unsorted samples were annotated as CD4+, CD8+ or unknown. Wilcoxon tests on paired samples were used to test diversity changes from C1D1 to C4D1. TCRdb provides this immuneACCESS table in a form limited to in-frame rearrangements. Some clones are lacking; in checked studies, under half of them reflect an unresolved V gene, and why the rest are absent is not known. Clone size and the V and J calls come from that table; the DNA yielded D and trimming. The sample includes tens of thousands of clones, with over 70% observed a single time. About a fifth of the sample comes from the top ten.

The chain employs TRBV19 and TRBJ2-3; no confident D gene assignment can be made. This sequence was found in a human donor with classical Hodgkin lymphoma. Specimen: peripheral blood mononuclear cells (PBMCs), collected before the fourth cycle of nivolumab. The CDR3: CASSSLRIHRTDTQYF. The nucleotide sequence reads TGTGCCAGTAGTTCCTTGAGGATACACCGCACAGATACGCAGTATTTT.